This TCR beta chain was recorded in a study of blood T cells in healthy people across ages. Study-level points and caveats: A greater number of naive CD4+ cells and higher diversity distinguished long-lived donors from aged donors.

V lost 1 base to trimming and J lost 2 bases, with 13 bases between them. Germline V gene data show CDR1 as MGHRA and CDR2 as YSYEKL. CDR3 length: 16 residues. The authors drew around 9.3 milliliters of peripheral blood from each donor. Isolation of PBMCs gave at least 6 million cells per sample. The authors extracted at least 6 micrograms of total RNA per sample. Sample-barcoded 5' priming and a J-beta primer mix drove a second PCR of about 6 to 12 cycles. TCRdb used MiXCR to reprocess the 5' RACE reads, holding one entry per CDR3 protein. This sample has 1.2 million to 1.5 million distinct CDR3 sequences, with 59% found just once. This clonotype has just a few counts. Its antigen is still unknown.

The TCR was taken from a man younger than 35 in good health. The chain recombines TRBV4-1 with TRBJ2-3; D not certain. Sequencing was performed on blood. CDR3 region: CASSQAPGRNTDTQYF. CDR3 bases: TGCGCCAGCAGCCAAGCTCCCGGCCGAAACACAGATACGCAGTATTTT.